This TCR beta chain appears in the sequencing data of a study of CD8+CD57+ T cells in acquired aplastic anemia. Study-wide results and limits: Simpson's diversity of CD8+ cells was not significantly different in patients compared with controls.

The use of genomic DNA as template underpinned the TCR beta VDJ and CDR3 profiling. A single record per CDR3 protein comes from TCRdb applying MiXCR to the reads. This sample has hundreds of thousands of distinct CDR3 sequences, with 65% to 80% found just once. With respect to this clonotype: Its matching antigen is unknown.

Germline V gene lookup returns CDR1 SGDLS and CDR2 YYNGEE. V lost 5 bases to trimming and J lost 0 bases, with 15 bases between them. The CDR3 loop spans 15 amino acids. Sequenced material: sorted CD4+, CD8+, or CD8+CD57+ T cells (not recorded which) from PBMCs. This chain links TRBV9 with TRBJ2-7, with D perhaps being TRBD1 or TRBD2 (7 bases each). This clonotype was obtained from a human donor in good health, serving as a control. CDR3 coding DNA: TGTGCCAGCAGATACAGGGAGGGGGCCTCCTACGAGCAGTACTTC. Translation: CASRYREGASYEQYF.